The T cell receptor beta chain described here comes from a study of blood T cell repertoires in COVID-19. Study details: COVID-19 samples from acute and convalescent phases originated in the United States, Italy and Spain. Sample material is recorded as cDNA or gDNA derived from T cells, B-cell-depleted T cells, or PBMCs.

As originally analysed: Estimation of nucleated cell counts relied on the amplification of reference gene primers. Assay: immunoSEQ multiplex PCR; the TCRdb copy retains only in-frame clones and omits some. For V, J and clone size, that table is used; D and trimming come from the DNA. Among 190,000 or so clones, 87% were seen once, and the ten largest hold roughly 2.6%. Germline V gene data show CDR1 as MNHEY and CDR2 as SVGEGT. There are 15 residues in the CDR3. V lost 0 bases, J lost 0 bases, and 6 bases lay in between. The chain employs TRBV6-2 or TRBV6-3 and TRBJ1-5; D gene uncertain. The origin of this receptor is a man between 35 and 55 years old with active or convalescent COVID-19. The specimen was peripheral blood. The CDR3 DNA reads TGTGCCAGCAGTTACTCCGTATATAGCAATCAGCCCCAGCATTTT. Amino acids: CASSYSVYSNQPQHF.